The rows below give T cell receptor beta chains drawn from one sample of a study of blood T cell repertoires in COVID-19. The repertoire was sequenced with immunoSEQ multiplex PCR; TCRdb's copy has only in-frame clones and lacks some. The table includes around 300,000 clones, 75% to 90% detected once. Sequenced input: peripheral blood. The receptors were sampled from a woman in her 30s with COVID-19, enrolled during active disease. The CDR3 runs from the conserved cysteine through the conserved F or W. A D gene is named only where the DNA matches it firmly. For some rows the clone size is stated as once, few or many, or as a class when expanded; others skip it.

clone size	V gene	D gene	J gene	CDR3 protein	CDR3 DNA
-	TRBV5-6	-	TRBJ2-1	CASSSTLRVDEQFF	TGTGCCAGCAGCTCGACCCTCAGGGTTGATGAGCAGTTCTTC
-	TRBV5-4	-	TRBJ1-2	CASSLGGQSSGGYTF	TGTGCCAGCAGCTTAGGAGGGCAGAGCTCTGGCGGCTACACCTTC
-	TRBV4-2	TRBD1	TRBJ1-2	CASSRETGRGYTF	TGTGCCAGCAGTCGTGAGACAGGGAGAGGCTACACCTTC
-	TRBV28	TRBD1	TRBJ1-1	CASSPNRGTEAFF	TGTGCCAGCAGTCCTAACAGGGGCACTGAAGCTTTCTTT
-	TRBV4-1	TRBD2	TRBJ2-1	CASSQERLAHYNEQFF	TGCGCCAGCAGCCAAGAACGACTAGCCCACTACAATGAGCAGTTCTTC
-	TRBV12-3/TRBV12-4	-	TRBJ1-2	CASKNRGSLGYTF	TGTGCCAGCAAAAACCGGGGGAGTCTCGGCTACACCTTC
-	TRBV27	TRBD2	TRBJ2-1	CASSLTGTSGTPSNEQFF	TGTGCCAGCAGTTTGACCGGGACTAGCGGGACTCCAAGCAATGAGCAGTTCTTC
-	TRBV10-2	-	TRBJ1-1	CASRTTGPTTEAFF	TGCGCCAGCAGGACAACAGGGCCCACCACTGAAGCTTTCTTT
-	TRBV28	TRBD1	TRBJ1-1	CASSWPGQSNTEAFF	TGTGCCAGCAGTTGGCCGGGACAGTCGAACACTGAAGCTTTCTTT
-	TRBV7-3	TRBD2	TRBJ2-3	CASSAPSGRTDTQYF	TGTGCCAGCAGCGCACCTAGCGGGAGGACAGATACGCAGTATTTT
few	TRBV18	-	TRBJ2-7	CASSPPAETTYEQYF	TGTGCCAGCTCACCCCCAGCGGAGACCACCTACGAGCAGTACTTC
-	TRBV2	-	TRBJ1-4	CASSGVVAGEKLFF	TGTGCCAGCAGTGGAGTGGTTGCCGGGGAAAAACTGTTTTTT
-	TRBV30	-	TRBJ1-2	CAWSDKTPYYGYTF	TGTGCCTGGAGTGATAAGACACCCTACTATGGCTACACCTTC
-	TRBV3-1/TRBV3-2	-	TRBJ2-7	CASSQASTSTRQYF	TGTGCCAGCAGCCAAGCAAGTACCTCTACGAGGCAGTACTTC
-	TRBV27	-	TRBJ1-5	CASSSRVNNQPQHF	TGTGCCAGCAGTTCCAGGGTTAACAATCAGCCCCAGCATTTT
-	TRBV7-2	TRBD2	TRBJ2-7	CASSSSGTSKAEQYF	TGTGCCAGCAGCTCCTCCGGGACTAGTAAAGCCGAGCAGTACTTC
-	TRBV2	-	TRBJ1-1	CASSVGKPEAFF	TGTGCCAGCAGTGTCGGGAAGCCTGAAGCTTTCTTT
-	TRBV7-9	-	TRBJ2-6	CASSLGPQSSGANVLTF	TGTGCCAGCAGCTTAGGCCCACAGAGCTCTGGGGCCAACGTCCTGACTTTC
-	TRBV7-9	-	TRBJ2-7	CASSFGGLGNEQYF	TGTGCCAGCAGCTTTGGGGGACTCGGCAACGAGCAGTACTTC
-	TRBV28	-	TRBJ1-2	CASSLTGWNPRYDYGYTF	TGTGCCAGCAGTTTAACAGGGTGGAATCCCCGCTATGACTATGGCTACACCTTC
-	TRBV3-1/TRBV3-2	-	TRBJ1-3	CASSDSRSGNTIYF	TGTGCCAGCAGCGACAGCCGCTCTGGAAACACCATATATTTT
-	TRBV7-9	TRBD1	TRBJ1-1	CASSLGQWSEAFF	TGTGCCAGCAGCTTGGGACAGTGGTCTGAAGCTTTCTTT
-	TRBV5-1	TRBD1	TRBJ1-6	CASSPGTGTGSPLHF	TGCGCCAGCAGTCCCGGGACAGGGACTGGGTCACCCCTCCACTTT
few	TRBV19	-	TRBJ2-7	CASSDTGYEQYF	TGTGCCAGTTCTGATACAGGGTACGAGCAGTACTTC